Below, one TCR beta chain is given with its context. In the original workflow: Nucleated cell number was recorded as an estimate derived from reference gene primer amplification. Repertoires were generated with immunoSEQ multiplex PCR, while TCRdb's copy carries only in-frame clones and drops some. V and J calls and clone size are copied from that table; D and trimming were computed from the DNA. The repertoire holds fewer than 650,000 clones, with approximately 88% as singletons. This record comes from a study of blood T cell repertoires in COVID-19. The wider study: The United States, Italy and Spain supplied acute and convalescent COVID-19 samples. Sources were T cells, B-cell-depleted T cells, or PBMCs; the material itself was cDNA or gDNA.

Unmatched junction bases numbered 5, after V lost 3 bases and J lost 4 bases. This CDR3 is built from 14 residues. Sequenced input: peripheral blood. This TCR was recovered from a woman aged 45 to 65 with COVID-19, enrolled during active disease. The rearrangement joins TRBV5-3 to TRBJ1-1, with 8 nucleotides matching TRBD1. TRBV5-3 is reported as an ORF; its role is uncertain. The CDR3 nucleotides are TGTGCCAGAAGCTCTACCACAGGGGGCACTGAAGCTTTCTTT. It encodes CARSSTTGGTEAFF.